The source of this TCR beta chain is a study of neurological immune-mediated disorders. Findings of the study overall: None of the CDR3 amino acid sequences in expanded clones turned up in more than one subject, which points to private repertoires in all groups.

Source material was 2 million unsorted PBMCs, stored at -80 °C in RNAlater. Germline V CDR1 and CDR2: SGHRS, YFSETQ. The CDR3 length is 22 residues, termini included. This clonotype was recorded once. Its antigen is undetermined. The limits of the CDR3 on the DNA are not certain, so only TCRdb's listed CDR3 is given. The cDNA was produced through 5'RACE with 10-nucleotide random UMIs. TCRdb fed the 5' RACE reads into MiXCR, producing one record per CDR3 protein. The sample has more than 30,000 distinct CDR3 sequences, approximately 4.3% seen once. The sequence derives from a young man in good health. The sample comprised PBMCs. This chain connects TRBV5-1 to TRBJ2-3; TRBD1, the D gene given by the table, was not confirmed from the DNA. This chain's CDR3 is CASSLRVEETQYFGPGTDTQYF.